Listed here is a single T cell receptor (beta chain). The antigen is not known. The sample originates from a study of vaccination and CD4 T cells after COVID-19. Study-wide background: Median time from COVID diagnosis to post-COVID sampling was roughly 13 weeks (35 to 161).

Study-wide findings and caveats: Spike mono-reactivity held for 304 of 307 vaccine-specific clones in convalescent patients.

The CDR3 loop spans 14 amino acids. Germline V gene data show CDR1 as DFQATT and CDR2 as SNEGSKA (reference sequence). Trimming took 0 bases from V and 2 from J, leaving 11 bases between them. The study sequenced cultured CD4+ T cell DNA using the Oncomine TCR Beta short-read assay. The authors extracted genomic DNA from cultured CD4+ T cells. TCRdb ran MiXCR on the PCR reads and lists one entry per CDR3 protein. The repertoire holds more than 12,000 distinct CDR3 sequences, with approximately 73% as singletons. Specified treatment: roughly 11-day PBMC culture with coronavirus spike peptide pools or control peptides (ViraFEST assay). Recorded positive PCR dates fall between March and December 2020, preceding US Alpha, Beta and Delta variants.

The TCR comes from a human donor who had recovered from COVID-19. This sequence joins TRBV20-1 and TRBJ2-7; D may correspond to TRBD1 or TRBD2 (5 bases each). Sequences were obtained from CD4+ T cells from blood, cultured in vitro. The CDR3 sequence: CSARDMGVAYEQYF. In nucleotides, the CDR3 is TGCAGTGCTAGAGATATGGGGGTAGCCTACGAGCAGTACTTC.